This T cell receptor (beta chain) emerged from a study of T cells after yellow fever vaccination. Study-level information: When fractions had low cell numbers, they were prepared with SMART-Seq v4 Ultra Low Input. General study results and limits: After the booster, over 95% of CD4 and 75% to 90% of CD8 primary-response clones were re-detected. Peak timing came faster in the weaker secondary response, day 5 versus 15.

The CDR3 sequence is 15 residues long. Germline V gives CDR1 SGDLS, CDR2 YYNGEE. V lost 2 bases, J lost 3 bases, and 5 bases stayed unmatched. Template switching with 5'RACE generated the TCR cDNA and added a universal primer site and UMIs. TCRdb called the 5' RACE reads again in MiXCR, with one record for every CDR3 protein. The table lists around 230,000 distinct CDR3 sequences, over 6.5% of them singletons. Comment on this clonotype: Its antigen remains unknown.

The TCR was taken from a man aged 25-45 years who received the YFV17D yellow fever vaccine. V and J are TRBV9 and TRBJ2-1, with 7 bases aligning to TRBD2. The sequencing here drew on CD4+ T cells sorted from PBMCs, taken on the day of the yellow fever booster vaccination. In DNA, the CDR3 is TGTGCCAGCAGCGTGGGCGGGAGAGACTACAATGAGCAGTTCTTC. This translates into CASSVGGRDYNEQFF.